One and the same sample provided the 27 T cell receptor beta chains below, sequenced in a study of OX40 agonist ivuxolimab in advanced cancers. The library was produced with the immunoSEQ multiplex PCR assay. This immuneACCESS table, as held by TCRdb, lists in-frame sequences with V and J called but not all clones. Of the missing ones, under half trace to an unresolved V gene in checked studies; the others have no known cause. The sample table lists over 100,000 clones, 80% to 90% of them with a count of one. The ten largest clones take up about 0.55% of the sample. The source material was CD4+ or CD8+ T cells sorted from blood, sampled in a trial of the OX40 agonist ivuxolimab. The receptor set was obtained from an adult with an advanced solid tumor such as melanoma, head and neck, liver or kidney cancer.

The V call is TRBV7-9, the J call TRBJ1-5; D is unclear. V lost 5 bases and J 4 bases, leaving 9 bases between the germline ends. The V gene's germline CDR1 is SEHNR and CDR2 FQNEAQ (reference sequence). The CDR3 extends over 13 amino acids. The CDR3 nucleotides are TGTGCCAGCAGCGGTTCTTTAAATCAGCCCCAGCATTTT. Translated: CASSGSLNQPQHF. Filled out from reference TRBV7-9 and TRBJ1-5, the complete variable domain reads DTGVSQNPRHKITKRGQNVTFRCDPISEHNRLYWYRQTLGQGPEFLTYFQNEAQLEKSRLLSDRFSAERPKGSFSTLEIQRTEQGDSAMYLCASSGSLNQPQHFGDGTRLSIL.

This clone was seen just once. The chain has TRBV5-6 and TRBJ1-2; maybe TRBD1 (5 bases). This CDR3 region has 15 residues. Trimming pared 3 bases from V and 0 bases from J, leaving 12 bases between. The germline V gene has CDR1 SGHDT and CDR2 YYEEEE. CDR3 nucleotide sequence: TGTGCCAGCAGCTACCGGGACCGAGCTAACTATGGCTACACCTTC. Amino acids: CASSYRDRANYGYTF.

The chain combines TRBV28 with TRBJ2-1; 10 bases align to TRBD2. J gave up 8 bases and V 5 bases, and 9 bases lay outside the gene matches. The CDR3 has 15 amino acids. The germline gives CDR1 MDHEN, CDR2 SYDVKM. CDR3 sequence: CASSISGGAIYEQFF. In DNA, the CDR3 is TGTGCCAGCAGTATAAGCGGGGGGGCTATCTATGAGCAGTTCTTC.

The rearrangement uses TRBV28 and TRBJ2-5, with TRBD1 identical over 9 bases. Losses at the gene ends were 6 bases for V and 5 bases for J; bases not matched to a gene: 13. From germline, CDR1 is MDHEN and CDR2 SYDVKM. The CDR3 covers 16 residues. This CDR3 is CASRPGQGGRWETQYF. CDR3 bases: TGTGCCAGCAGGCCGGGACAGGGAGGCCGATGGGAGACCCAGTACTTC.

The rearrangement links TRBV29-1 to TRBJ2-3, with D possibly matching TRBD2 (5 bases). The CDR3 consists of 12 residues. Germline V CDR1 and CDR2: SQVTM, ANQGSEA. Trimming took 3 bases from V and 4 from J, leaving 8 bases between them. CDR3 loop: CSVERESDTQYF. CDR3 DNA: TGCAGCGTTGAGAGGGAGTCAGATACGCAGTATTTT.

The rearrangement uses TRBV5-6 and TRBJ1-3, with a tentative D call TRBD1 (5 bases). Germline V lookup: CDR1 SGHDT, CDR2 YYEEEE. The CDR3 length is 18 residues. Trimming shortened V by 1 base and J by 4 bases, and 21 bases separated the two germline ends. CDR3 DNA sequence: TGTGCCAGCAGCTTGAGGGGAGACAGAGCCGGAGGAGGAAACACCATATATTTT. Translated: CASSLRGDRAGGGNTIYF.

V and J are TRBV18 and TRBJ2-1; 16 bases align to TRBD2. This CDR3 has 19 amino acids. Germline-derived CDR1 and CDR2 are KGHSH and LQKENI. V was clipped by 2 bases and J by 3 bases; unmatched bases: 7. CDR3 in DNA: TGTGCCAGCTCACCAGGGACTAGCGGGGGGGCCGGCAGCTACAATGAGCAGTTCTTC. It codes for CASSPGTSGGAGSYNEQFF. The full variable domain, its missing parts supplied by reference TRBV18 and TRBJ2-1, is NAGVMQNPRHLVRRRGQEARLRCSPMKGHSHVYWYRQLPEEGLKFMVYLQKENIIDESGMPKERFSAEFPKEGPSILRIQQVVRGDSAAYFCASSPGTSGGAGSYNEQFFGPGTRLTVL.

Only one count was recorded for this clone. The chain recombines TRBV5-6 with TRBJ2-5; D ambiguous. V lost 0 bases to trimming and J lost 0 bases, with 12 bases between them. Germline CDR1 SGHDT, CDR2 YYEEEE. The CDR3 totals 16 residues. CDR3 loop: CASSLAAQRNQETQYF. DNA for the CDR3: TGTGCCAGCAGCTTGGCGGCACAGAGAAACCAAGAGACCCAGTACTTC.

The chain employs TRBV6-5 and TRBJ1-5, with D unclear. Trimming took 10 bases from V and 4 from J, leaving 20 bases between them. Looked up from germline, CDR1 is MNHEY and CDR2 is SVGAGI. The CDR3 covers 15 residues. This chain's CDR3 is CAIRSGLEGNQPQHF. The CDR3 DNA is TGTGCCATCAGGTCAGGACTGGAGGGAAATCAGCCCCAGCATTTT.

V and J are TRBV2 and TRBJ2-1; a weak D match, TRBD1 (6 bases). This CDR3 region has 13 residues. V was cut by 8 bases and J by 4 bases, with 12 bases left in between. Germline V lookup: CDR1 SNHLY, CDR2 FYNNEI. CDR3 region: CASRGQIYNEQFF. CDR3 sequence (DNA): TGTGCCAGCCGAGGACAGATATACAATGAGCAGTTCTTC.

The rearrangement uses TRBV9 and TRBJ2-7; 10 bases are a match to TRBD2. The CDR3 consists of 16 residues. The ends lost 0 bases at V and 5 bases at J; junction bases unmatched: 8. CDR1 and CDR2 from the germline V gene are SGDLS and YYNGEE. CDR3 sequence (DNA): TGTGCCAGCAGCGTAGGGCTAGCGGGGGCCAGCCACGAGCAGTACTTC. Protein: CASSVGLAGASHEQYF.

This chain's CDR3 is CASSLQGRGLYEQYF. As DNA, the CDR3 is TGCGCCAGCAGCTTACAGGGCAGAGGACTCTACGAGCAGTACTTC. This chain links TRBV5-1 with TRBJ2-7; D may be TRBD1 (6 bases). V was shortened by 2 bases and J by 3 bases, with 15 bases between the two germline ends. The CDR3 runs to 15 residues. Germline loops: CDR1 SGHRS, CDR2 YFSETQ.

Details on this clone: This same CDR3 is encoded by further DNA sequences in the sample. The V call is TRBV7-2, the J call TRBJ2-5; D not resolved. The ends were cut back, 1 base at V and 4 bases at J, with 7 bases in the middle. In germline, CDR1 is SGHTA, CDR2 FQGNSA. The CDR3 loop spans 13 amino acids. CDR3: CASSLVWGETQYF. The DNA of the CDR3 is TGTGCCAGCAGCTTAGTGTGGGGAGAGACCCAGTACTTC.

V is TRBV6-5 and J is TRBJ1-2; D perhaps matches TRBD1 (5 bases). Trimming cost V 2 bases and J 2 bases, with 12 bases left between them. This CDR3 has 15 amino acids. CDR1 is MNHEY and CDR2 is SVGAGI in the germline V gene. The CDR3 DNA is TGTGCCAGCAGTTACGGGGGGGGAGTGAACTATGGCTACACCTTC. As protein: CASSYGGGVNYGYTF.

The chain employs TRBV10-3 and TRBJ2-1, with a tentative D call TRBD2 (6 bases). Trimming removed 7 bases from V and 6 bases from J, with 19 bases in between. The CDR3 spans 15 residues. Germline lookup yields CDR1 ENHRY and CDR2 SYGVKD. The CDR3 reads CAITGNRLGGNEQFF. Written as DNA, the CDR3 is TGTGCCATCACGGGGAACAGGCTCGGGGGCAATGAGCAGTTCTTC.

This clone was counted a single time. J is TRBJ2-5 and V is TRBV5-6; D not resolved. The length of the CDR3 is 12 residues. V lost 4 bases to trimming and J lost 8 bases, with 12 bases between them. CDR1 and CDR2 (germline): SGHDT, YYEEEE. CDR3 loop: CASSRGTETQYF. Here the CDR3 DNA reads TGTGCCAGCAGCCGAGGCACTGAAACCCAGTACTTC.

The gene calls are TRBV7-8 and TRBJ1-3; no definite D call. CDR1 is SGHVS and CDR2 is FQNEAQ in the germline V gene. CDR3 length: 16 amino acids. V gave up 2 bases and J gave up 0 bases, with 11 bases separating them. In DNA form, the CDR3 reads TGTGCCAGCAGCTTAATGGTGAGGAGCTCTGGAAACACCATATATTTT. It yields the protein CASSLMVRSSGNTIYF.

The chain carries TRBV7-9 and TRBJ1-1; D ambiguous. V shed 3 bases and J shed 5 bases, with 13 bases lying between them. The germline gives CDR1 SEHNR, CDR2 FQNEAQ (reference sequence). This CDR3 comprises 14 residues. This CDR3 reads CASSFGPIGTEAFF. CDR3 sequence (DNA): TGTGCCAGCAGCTTCGGGCCCATCGGGACTGAAGCTTTCTTT.

The V and J genes are TRBV10-3 and TRBJ1-1; D not resolved. Trimming took 4 bases from V and 1 from J, leaving 10 bases between them. The CDR3 has 14 residues. Germline loops: CDR1 ENHRY, CDR2 SYGVKD. CDR3 in DNA: TGTGCCATCAGTGGGGTAGAAAGGAACACTGAAGCTTTCTTT. This gives the protein CAISGVERNTEAFF.

V gene TRBV27 combines with J gene TRBJ1-5; TRBD1 is a possible D gene (5 bases). CDR3 length: 14 amino acids. The V end lost 3 bases, the J end lost 6 bases, and 12 bases lay between the germline ends. Looked up from germline, CDR1 is MNHEY and CDR2 is SMNVEV (reference sequence). CDR3 loop: CASSLVGDGQPQHF. CDR3 in DNA: TGTGCCAGCAGTTTGGTGGGGGACGGTCAGCCCCAGCATTTT.

The chain recombines TRBV7-2 with TRBJ1-5, with 7 bases lining up with TRBD1. V was pared by 0 bases and J by 4 bases, with 6 bases of the junction left unmatched. This CDR3 is built from 16 residues. Germline CDR1 reads SGHTA; CDR2 reads FQGNSA. CDR3 bases: TGTGCCAGCAGCTTAGCGACAAGGGGGCGGAATCAGCCCCAGCATTTT. Its protein is CASSLATRGRNQPQHF. The full variable domain, completed using reference TRBV7-2 and TRBJ1-5, is GAGVSQSPSNKVTEKGKDVELRCDPISGHTALYWYRQSLGQGLEFLIYFQGNSAPDKSGLPSDRFSAERTGGSVSTLTIQRTQQEDSAVYLCASSLATRGRNQPQHFGDGTRLSIL.

This clone occurred a few times. The chain combines TRBV5-1 with TRBJ2-5, with 15 positions matching TRBD2. V was clipped by 5 bases and J by 5 bases; unmatched bases: 7. Germline CDR1 SGHRS, CDR2 YFSETQ. CDR3 length: 16 residues. In DNA, the CDR3 is TGCGCCAGCAGTTATGGACTAGCGGGGGGGCCGGAGACCCAGTACTTC. The encoded protein is CASSYGLAGGPETQYF. Using reference TRBV5-1 and TRBJ2-5 for the parts outside the CDR3, the full variable domain is KAGVTQTPRYLIKTRGQQVTLSCSPISGHRSVSWYQQTPGQGLQFLFEYFSETQRNKGNFPGRFSGRQFSNSRSEMNVSTLELGDSALYLCASSYGLAGGPETQYFGPGTRLLVL.

The V gene is TRBV29-1, the J gene TRBJ2-2; D is uncertain. CDR3 length: 14 amino acids. Trimming pared 5 bases from V and 0 bases from J, leaving 10 bases between. Per germline, CDR1 SQVTM and CDR2 ANQGSEA. The CDR3 reads CSVREFANTGELFF. The CDR3 region has the DNA TGCAGCGTTAGAGAGTTCGCGAACACCGGGGAGCTGTTTTTT.

The chain couples TRBV28 to TRBJ2-3; D may match TRBD1 or TRBD2 (5 bases each). The V and J ends lost 6 bases and 4 bases respectively, with 8 bases between them. Looked up from germline, CDR1 is MDHEN and CDR2 is SYDVKM. The CDR3 covers 12 residues. Here the CDR3 DNA reads TGTGCCAGCAGGCAGGGAGCAGATACGCAGTATTTT. Protein sequence: CASRQGADTQYF.

The CDR3 DNA sequence: TGTGCCAGCAGTTCTATAGCCACATGGGGGGCGCGGAACGAGCAGTACTTC. As protein: CASSSIATWGARNEQYF. This chain joins TRBV28 and TRBJ2-7, with D perhaps TRBD1 or TRBD2 (6 bases each). V lost 4 bases, J lost 5 bases, and 24 bases lay in between. There are 17 residues in the CDR3. Germline V lookup: CDR1 MDHEN, CDR2 SYDVKM.

CDR3 amino acids: CASSLESGQGGTEAFF. DNA of the CDR3: TGTGCCAGCAGCTTAGAGTCCGGACAGGGAGGCACTGAAGCTTTCTTT. The rearrangement uses TRBV11-2 and TRBJ1-1; 8 bases agree with TRBD1. The CDR3 covers 16 residues. Germline lookup yields CDR1 SGHAT and CDR2 FQNNGV. J lost 4 bases, V lost 0 bases, and 7 bases had no gene match.

The chain has TRBV14 and TRBJ2-7; TRBD1 agrees at 7 bases. CDR1 is SGHDN, CDR2 FVKESK, per germline. V dropped 5 bases and J dropped 2; count of bases not matched to a gene: 3. The CDR3 has 13 amino acids. DNA for the CDR3: TGTGCCAGCAGCAGGACAGGCGCCTACGAGCAGTACTTC. It specifies CASSRTGAYEQYF.